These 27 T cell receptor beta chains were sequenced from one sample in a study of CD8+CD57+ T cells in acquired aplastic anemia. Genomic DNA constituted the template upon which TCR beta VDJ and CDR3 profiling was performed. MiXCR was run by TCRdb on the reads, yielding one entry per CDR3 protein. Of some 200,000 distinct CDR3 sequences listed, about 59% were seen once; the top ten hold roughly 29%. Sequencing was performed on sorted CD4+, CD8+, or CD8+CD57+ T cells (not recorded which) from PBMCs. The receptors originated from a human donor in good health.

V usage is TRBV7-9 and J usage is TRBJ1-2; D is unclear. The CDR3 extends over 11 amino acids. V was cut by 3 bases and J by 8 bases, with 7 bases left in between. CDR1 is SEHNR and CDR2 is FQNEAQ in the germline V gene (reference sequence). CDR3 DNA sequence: TGTGCCAGCAGCTTTTCGTGGGGCTACACCTTC. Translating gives CASSFSWGYTF. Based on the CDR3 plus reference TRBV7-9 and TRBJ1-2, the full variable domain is DTGVSQNPRHKITKRGQNVTFRCDPISEHNRLYWYRQTLGQGPEFLTYFQNEAQLEKSRLLSDRFSAERPKGSFSTLEIQRTEQGDSAMYLCASSFSWGYTFGSGTRLTVV.

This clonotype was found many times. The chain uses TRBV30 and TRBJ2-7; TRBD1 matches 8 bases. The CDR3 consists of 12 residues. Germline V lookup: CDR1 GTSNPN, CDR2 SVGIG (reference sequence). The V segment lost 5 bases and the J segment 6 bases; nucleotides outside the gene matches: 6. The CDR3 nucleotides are TGTGCCTGGGAGGGGACAGGTCCCGAGCAGTACTTC. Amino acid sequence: CAWEGTGPEQYF. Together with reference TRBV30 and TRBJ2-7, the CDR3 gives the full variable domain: SQTIHQWPATLVQPVGSPLSLECTVEGTSNPNLYWYRQAAGRGLQLLFYSVGIGQISSEVPQNLSASRPQDRQFILSSKKLLLSDSGFYLCAWEGTGPEQYFGPGTRLTVT.

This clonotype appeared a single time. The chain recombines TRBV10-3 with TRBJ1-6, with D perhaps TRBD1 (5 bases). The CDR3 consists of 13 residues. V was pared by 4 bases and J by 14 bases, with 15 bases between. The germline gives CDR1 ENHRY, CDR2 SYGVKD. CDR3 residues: CAISGSLGETLHF. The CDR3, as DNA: TGTGCCATCAGTGGCTCCCTAGGGGAAACCCTCCACTTT.

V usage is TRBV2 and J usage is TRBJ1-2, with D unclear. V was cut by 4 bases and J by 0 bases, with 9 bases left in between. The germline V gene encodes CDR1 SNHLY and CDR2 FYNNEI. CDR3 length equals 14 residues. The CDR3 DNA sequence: TGTGCCAGCAGTGTTCGCACTGCTAACTATGGCTACACCTTC. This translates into CASSVRTANYGYTF.

In DNA form, the CDR3 reads TGCAGCGTTGAAAGACTAGCGGGGCCAGGCTACTACAATGAGCAGTTCTTC. Amino acid sequence: CSVERLAGPGYYNEQFF. The genes are TRBV29-1 and TRBJ2-1, with 11 bases that match TRBD2. The length of the CDR3 is 17 residues. Germline V lookup: CDR1 SQVTM, CDR2 ANQGSEA. Trimming cost V 2 bases and J 3 bases; bases outside gene matches: 9.

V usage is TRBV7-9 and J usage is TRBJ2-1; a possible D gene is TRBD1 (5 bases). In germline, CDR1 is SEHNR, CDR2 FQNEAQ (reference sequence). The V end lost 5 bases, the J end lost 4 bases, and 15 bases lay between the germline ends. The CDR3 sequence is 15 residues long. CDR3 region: CASSPKTESYNEQFF. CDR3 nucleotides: TGTGCCAGCAGCCCGAAGACAGAATCTTACAATGAGCAGTTCTTC. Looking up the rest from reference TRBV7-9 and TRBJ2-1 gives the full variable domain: DTGVSQNPRHKITKRGQNVTFRCDPISEHNRLYWYRQTLGQGPEFLTYFQNEAQLEKSRLLSDRFSAERPKGSFSTLEIQRTEQGDSAMYLCASSPKTESYNEQFFGPGTRLTVL.

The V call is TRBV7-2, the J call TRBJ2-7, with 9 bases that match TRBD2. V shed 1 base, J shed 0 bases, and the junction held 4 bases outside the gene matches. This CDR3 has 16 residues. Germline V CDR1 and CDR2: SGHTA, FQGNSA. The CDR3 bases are TGTGCCAGCAGCTTAGTAGCGGGGGAGAGCTCCTACGAGCAGTACTTC. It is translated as CASSLVAGESSYEQYF.

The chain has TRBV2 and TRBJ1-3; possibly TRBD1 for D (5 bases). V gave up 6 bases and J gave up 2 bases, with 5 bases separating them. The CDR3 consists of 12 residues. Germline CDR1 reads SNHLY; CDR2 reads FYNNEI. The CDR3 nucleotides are TGTGCCAGCAGGGGGCCTGGAAACACCATATATTTT. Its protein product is CASRGPGNTIYF.

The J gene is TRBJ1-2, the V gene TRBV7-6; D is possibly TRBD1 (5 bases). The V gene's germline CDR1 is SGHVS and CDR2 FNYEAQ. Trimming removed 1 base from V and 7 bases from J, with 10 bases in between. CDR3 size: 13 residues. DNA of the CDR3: TGTGCCAGCAGCTTAGGGGGGGTAGGTGGCTACACCTTC. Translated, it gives CASSLGGVGGYTF.

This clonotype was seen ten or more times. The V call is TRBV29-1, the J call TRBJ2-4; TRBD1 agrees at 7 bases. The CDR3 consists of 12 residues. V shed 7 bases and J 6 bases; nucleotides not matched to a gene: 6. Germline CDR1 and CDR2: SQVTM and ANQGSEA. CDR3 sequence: CSAWTGLNIQYF. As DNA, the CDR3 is TGCAGCGCCTGGACAGGATTAAACATTCAGTACTTC.

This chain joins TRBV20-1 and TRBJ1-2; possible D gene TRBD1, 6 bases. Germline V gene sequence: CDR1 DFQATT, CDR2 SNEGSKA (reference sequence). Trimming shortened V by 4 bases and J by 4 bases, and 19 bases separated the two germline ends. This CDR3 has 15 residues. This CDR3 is CSATNPRTDPYGYTF. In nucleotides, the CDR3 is TGCAGTGCTACAAATCCCCGGACAGACCCCTATGGCTACACCTTC.

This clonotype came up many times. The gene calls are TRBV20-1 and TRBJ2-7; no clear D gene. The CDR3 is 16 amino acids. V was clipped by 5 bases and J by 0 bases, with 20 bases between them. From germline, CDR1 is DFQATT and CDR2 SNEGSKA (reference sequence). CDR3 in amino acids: CSADAPLATDSYEQYF. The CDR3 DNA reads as TGCAGTGCTGACGCTCCGTTGGCTACAGACTCCTACGAGCAGTACTTC.

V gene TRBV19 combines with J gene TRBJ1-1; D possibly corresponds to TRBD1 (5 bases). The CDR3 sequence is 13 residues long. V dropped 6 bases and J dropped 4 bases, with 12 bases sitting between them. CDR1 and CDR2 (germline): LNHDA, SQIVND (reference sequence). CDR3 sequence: CASSSGIGTEAFF. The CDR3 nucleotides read TGTGCCAGTAGCTCAGGGATAGGCACTGAAGCTTTCTTT.

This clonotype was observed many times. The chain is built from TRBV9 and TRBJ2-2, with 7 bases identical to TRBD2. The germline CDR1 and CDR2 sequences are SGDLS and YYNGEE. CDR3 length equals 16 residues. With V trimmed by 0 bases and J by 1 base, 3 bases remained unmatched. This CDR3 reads CASSVGEGMNTGELFF. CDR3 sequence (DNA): TGTGCCAGCAGCGTAGGGGAGGGTATGAACACCGGGGAGCTGTTTTTT.

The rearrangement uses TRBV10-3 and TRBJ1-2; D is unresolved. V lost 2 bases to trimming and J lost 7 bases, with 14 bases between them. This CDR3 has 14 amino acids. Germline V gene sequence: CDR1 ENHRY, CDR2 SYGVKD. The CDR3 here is CAISEGDGGGGYTF. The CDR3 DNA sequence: TGTGCCATCAGTGAGGGCGACGGTGGTGGTGGCTACACCTTC.

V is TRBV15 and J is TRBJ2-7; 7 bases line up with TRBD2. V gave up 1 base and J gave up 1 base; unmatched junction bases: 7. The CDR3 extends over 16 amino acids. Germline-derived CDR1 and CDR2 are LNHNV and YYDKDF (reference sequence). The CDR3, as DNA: TGTGCCACCAGCAGAGGGAAAAGTAGCGGGTCCTACGAGCAGTACTTC. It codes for CATSRGKSSGSYEQYF. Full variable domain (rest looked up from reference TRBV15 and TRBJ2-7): DAMVIQNPRYQVTQFGKPVTLSCSQTLNHNVMYWYQQKSSQAPKLLFHYYDKDFNNEADTPDNFQSRRPNTSFCFLDIRSPGLGDTAMYLCATSRGKSSGSYEQYFGPGTRLTVT.

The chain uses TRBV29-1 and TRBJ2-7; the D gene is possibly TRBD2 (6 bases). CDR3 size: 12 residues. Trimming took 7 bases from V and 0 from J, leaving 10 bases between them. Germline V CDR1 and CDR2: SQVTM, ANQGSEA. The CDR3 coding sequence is TGCAGCGGGAGGGTAATCTCCTACGAGCAGTACTTC. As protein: CSGRVISYEQYF.

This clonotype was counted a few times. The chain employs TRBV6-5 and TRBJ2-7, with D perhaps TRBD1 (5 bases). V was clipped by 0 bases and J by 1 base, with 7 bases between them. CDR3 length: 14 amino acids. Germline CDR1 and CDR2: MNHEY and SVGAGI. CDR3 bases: TGTGCCAGCAGTTACTCGCCAGGGTCCTACGAGCAGTACTTC. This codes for CASSYSPGSYEQYF.

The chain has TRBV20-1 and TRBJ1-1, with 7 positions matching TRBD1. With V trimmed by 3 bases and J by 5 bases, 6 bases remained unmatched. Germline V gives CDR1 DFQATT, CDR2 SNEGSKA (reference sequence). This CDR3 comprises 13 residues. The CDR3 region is CSARDTGETEAFF. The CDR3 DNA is TGCAGTGCTAGGGATACAGGGGAAACTGAAGCTTTCTTT.

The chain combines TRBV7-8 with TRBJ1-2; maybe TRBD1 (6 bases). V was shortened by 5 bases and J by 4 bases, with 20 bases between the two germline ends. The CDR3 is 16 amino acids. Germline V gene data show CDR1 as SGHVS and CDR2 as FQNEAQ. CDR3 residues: CASSQAGPGDFYGYTF. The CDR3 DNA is TGTGCCAGCAGCCAAGCTGGACCAGGGGACTTCTATGGCTACACCTTC.

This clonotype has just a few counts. This chain's CDR3 is CSVDSHFTGELFF. As DNA, the CDR3 is TGCAGCGTTGATAGCCATTTCACCGGGGAGCTGTTTTTT. The chain links TRBV29-1 to TRBJ2-2; D unclear. The CDR3 extends over 13 amino acids. Per germline, CDR1 SQVTM and CDR2 ANQGSEA. V was shortened by 3 bases and J by 4 bases, with 9 bases between the two germline ends.

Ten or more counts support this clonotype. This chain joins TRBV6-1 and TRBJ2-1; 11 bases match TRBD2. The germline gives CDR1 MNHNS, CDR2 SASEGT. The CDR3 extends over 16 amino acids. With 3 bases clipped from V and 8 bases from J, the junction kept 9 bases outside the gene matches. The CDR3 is CASSEVVAGGPDEQFF. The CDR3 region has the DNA TGTGCCAGCAGTGAGGTAGTAGCGGGGGGGCCTGATGAGCAGTTCTTC.

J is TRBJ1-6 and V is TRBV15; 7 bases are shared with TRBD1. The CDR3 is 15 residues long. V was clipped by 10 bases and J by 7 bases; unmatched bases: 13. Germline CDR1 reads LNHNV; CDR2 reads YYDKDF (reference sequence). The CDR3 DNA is TGTGCCAGCTCACGCGTGACAGGGTCCAATTCACCCCTCCACTTT. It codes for CASSRVTGSNSPLHF.

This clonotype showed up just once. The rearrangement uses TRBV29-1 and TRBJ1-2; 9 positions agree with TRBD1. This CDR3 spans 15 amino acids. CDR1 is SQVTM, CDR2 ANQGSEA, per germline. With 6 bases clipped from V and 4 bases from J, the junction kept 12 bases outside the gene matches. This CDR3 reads CSVDKPGQGIYGYTF. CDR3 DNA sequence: TGCAGCGTAGATAAACCCGGACAGGGGATCTATGGCTACACCTTC.

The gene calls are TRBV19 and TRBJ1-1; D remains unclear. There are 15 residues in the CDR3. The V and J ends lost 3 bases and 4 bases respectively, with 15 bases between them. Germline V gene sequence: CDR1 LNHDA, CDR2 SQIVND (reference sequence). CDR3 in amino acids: CASSMSSGGGTEAFF. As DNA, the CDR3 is TGTGCCAGTAGTATGAGCAGCGGAGGTGGCACTGAAGCTTTCTTT. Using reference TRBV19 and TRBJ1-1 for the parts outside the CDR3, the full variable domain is DGGITQSPKYLFRKEGQNVTLSCEQNLNHDAMYWYRQDPGQGLRLIYYSQIVNDFQKGDIAEGYSVSREKKESFPLTVTSAQKNPTAFYLCASSMSSGGGTEAFFGQGTRLTVV.

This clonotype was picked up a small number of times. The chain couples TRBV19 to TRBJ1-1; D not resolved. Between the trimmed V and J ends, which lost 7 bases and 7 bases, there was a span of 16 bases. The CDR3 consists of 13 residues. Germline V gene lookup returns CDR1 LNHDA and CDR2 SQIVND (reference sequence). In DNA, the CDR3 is TGTGCCAGTAAGTTAACGGAAAGCGGTGAAGCTTTCTTT. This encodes CASKLTESGEAFF.

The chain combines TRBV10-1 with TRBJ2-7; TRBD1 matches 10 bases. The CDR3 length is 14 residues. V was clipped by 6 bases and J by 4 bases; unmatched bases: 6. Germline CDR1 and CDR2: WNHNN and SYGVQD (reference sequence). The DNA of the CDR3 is TGCGCCAGCAGGGGACAGGGGATATCTTACGAGCAGTACTTC. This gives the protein CASRGQGISYEQYF.